Described below is a single TCR beta chain sequence and its context. Its antigen remains unknown. This CDR3 region has 14 residues. The ends were cut back, 2 bases at V and 2 bases at J, with 9 bases in the middle. The germline V gene encodes CDR1 MDHEN and CDR2 SYDVKM. The sample belongs to a study of T cells in localized non-small cell lung cancer. Regarding the study as a whole: Adjacent lung exhibited a median of approximately 50 among the 100 most abundant tumor clones. As only one tumor region underwent sequencing, heterogeneity remains possible.

Profiled with immunoSEQ multiplex PCR; TCRdb holds only in-frame clones, not every one. The sample has over 30,000 clones; 78% are singletons. The origin of this receptor is a male donor older than 55 with stage II squamous cell lung carcinoma. The material was peripheral blood, obtained before any cancer treatment. The rearrangement links TRBV28 to TRBJ1-2; perhaps TRBD1 as D (5 bases). CDR3 coding DNA: TGTGCCAGCAGTTTACCCGGGGCCAACTATGGCTACACCTTC. It codes for CASSLPGANYGYTF.